The 3 T cell receptor beta chains below were found in one sample sequenced in a study of T cells in women clearing cervical HPV infection. Sequencing was performed with immunoSEQ multiplex PCR; in TCRdb, only in-frame clones are kept and a portion is missing. The sample spans under 45,000 clones; the ten largest clones claim around 5%. The specimen was blood buffy coat. These receptors came from a woman between 18 and 70 years old with a cervical HPV16 infection that either progressed to CIN3+ or cleared (not recorded which).

With respect to this clone: The read finishes 3 residues shy of the CDR3 end, and the germline J gene is used to complete it. The chain is built from TRBV2 and TRBJ2-1; 10 positions match TRBD2. Germline-derived CDR1 and CDR2 are SNHLY and FYNNEI. The CDR3 is made up of 15 amino acids. V lost 6 bases and J lost 4; bases outside the gene matches: 6. The CDR3 sequence is CASRGVAGGYNEQFF. Incomplete CDR3 DNA: TGTGCCAGCAGGGGGGTAGCGGGGGGTTACAATGAG.

As to this clone: Read data end 3 residues before the CDR3 end; the end is taken from the germline J gene. This sequence joins TRBV5-1 and TRBJ2-1; D is perhaps TRBD1 (5 bases). The V end lost 2 bases, the J end lost 3 bases, and 9 bases lay between the germline ends. The germline V gene encodes CDR1 SGHRS and CDR2 YFSETQ. The CDR3 consists of 14 residues. Incomplete CDR3 DNA: TGCGCCAGCAGCTTACAAGACAGCTACAATGAG. It encodes CASSLQDSYNE. The whole CDR3 is CASSLQDSYNEQFF.

Note on this clone: The CDR3 end is not reached by the read, which stops 3 residues before it; the germline J gene fills it in. The chain uses TRBV2 and TRBJ2-1; D might be TRBD2 (5 bases). The CDR3 contains 17 residues. Germline V gene data show CDR1 as SNHLY and CDR2 as FYNNEI. The V end lost 3 bases, the J end lost 0 bases, and 15 bases lay between the germline ends. CDR3 DNA (partial): TGTGCCAGCAGTGAGGGCGGGTATTCGAGCTCCTACAATGAG. Translated, it gives CASSEGGYSSSYNE. In full, the CDR3 is CASSEGGYSSSYNEQFF.